The clone carrying this T cell receptor beta chain was seen at least ten times. The CDR3 extends 3 residues past the end of the read, so its final part is completed from the germline J gene. This record comes from a study of T cell clonality in common variable immunodeficiency. CDR1 SEHNR and CDR2 FQNEAQ come from the germline V gene (reference sequence). CDR3 size: 12 residues. Trimming took off 6 bases at V and 3 bases at J, with 9 bases between the two ends. Generated by immunoSEQ multiplex PCR, the TCRdb table keeps only in-frame clones and is missing some. This sample carries approximately 45,000 clones, none of them present only once.

The chain is built from TRBV7-9 and TRBJ2-7, with D uncertain. Sequenced: peripheral blood mononuclear cells. This sequence originates from a person between 18 and 75 years old in good health. The CDR3 sequence is CASRNTSYEQYF. The CDR3 DNA, read in part, is TGTGCCAGCAGAAACACAAGCTACGAG.